A selection of T cell receptor beta chains follows, all from one sample in a study of blood T cells in healthy people across ages. A single record per CDR3 protein comes from TCRdb applying MiXCR to the 5' RACE reads. This repertoire shows about a million distinct CDR3 sequences, about 51% found once; its top ten account for 20% to 25%. Sequenced sample: blood. All receptors come from a woman aged 60-75 years in good health. The CDR3 runs from the conserved cysteine through the conserved F or W. Each record gives: CDR3 length, V gene, J gene, D gene, clone size, CDR3 protein, CDR3 DNA. D genes are given only for firm matches. Size values are once, few and many counts, or a class for expanded clones, and some rows have none.

>12|TRBV21-1|TRBJ1-2|-|-
CASGRVPYGYTF
TGTGCCAGCGGGAGGGTCCCGTATGGCTACACCTTC
>14|TRBV7-2|TRBJ2-5|-|-
CASSLSRGVETQYF
TGTGCCAGCAGCCTATCGAGGGGCGTGGAGACCCAGTACTTC
>15|TRBV6-6|TRBJ2-3|-|-
CASSPGGPSTDTQYF
TGTGCCAGCAGTCCAGGAGGGCCAAGCACAGATACGCAGTATTTT
>15|TRBV4-2|TRBJ2-1|TRBD2|-
CASSQESGMNNEQFF
TGTGCCAGCAGCCAAGAGAGCGGGATGAACAATGAGCAGTTCTTC
>14|TRBV14|TRBJ2-7|-|-
CASSQGHRANEQYF
TGTGCCAGCAGCCAAGGCCATAGGGCTAACGAGCAGTACTTC
>21|TRBV11-1|TRBJ2-1|TRBD2|-
CASSPPGTSGMDAYLDNEQFF
TGTGCCAGCAGCCCGCCCGGGACTAGCGGGATGGACGCCTATTTAGACAATGAGCAGTTCTTC
>14|TRBV7-8|TRBJ1-1|-|few
CASSLAGVNTEAFF
TGTGCCAGCAGCTTAGCAGGGGTGAACACTGAAGCTTTCTTT
>13|TRBV29-1|TRBJ1-2|TRBD1|-
CSVRQGASNGYTF
TGCAGCGTTCGGCAGGGGGCAAGCAATGGCTACACCTTC
>12|TRBV7-2|TRBJ2-1|-|-
CASSLAIGEQFF
TGTGCCAGCAGCTTAGCTATCGGTGAGCAGTTCTTC
>11|TRBV20-1|TRBJ1-4|-|-
CSAGEDAKLFF
TGCAGTGCTGGAGAGGACGCAAAACTGTTTTTT
>15|TRBV5-1|TRBJ2-1|-|few
CASSVEGTSYNEQFF
TGCGCCAGCAGCGTTGAAGGTACCTCCTACAATGAGCAGTTCTTC
>13|TRBV6-5|TRBJ1-1|-|-
CASSYSKNTEAFF
TGTGCCAGCAGTTACTCGAAGAACACTGAAGCTTTCTTT
>15|TRBV28|TRBJ2-3|-|-
CASSFLGVVTDTQYF
TGTGCCAGCAGTTTTCTGGGGGTGGTCACAGATACGCAGTATTTT
>14|TRBV12-3/TRBV12-4|TRBJ2-3|-|many
CASSFYTGPDTQYF
TGTGCCAGCAGTTTTTATACCGGCCCAGATACGCAGTATTTT
>17|TRBV4-2|TRBJ2-2|-|-
CASSQGAQGGATGELFF
TGTGCCAGCAGCCAAGGGGCACAGGGAGGGGCCACCGGGGAGCTGTTTTTT
>16|TRBV28|TRBJ2-1|TRBD1|-
CACSLGRQGLYNEQFF
TGTGCCTGCAGTTTAGGTAGACAGGGGCTGTACAATGAGCAGTTCTTC
>14|TRBV12-3/TRBV12-4|TRBJ2-7|TRBD2|few
CASSLWREGPEQYF
TGTGCCAGCAGTTTATGGCGGGAGGGCCCTGAGCAGTACTTC
>16|TRBV6-1|TRBJ2-6|-|-
CASMPPEVSGANVLTF
TGTGCCAGCATGCCTCCCGAGGTCTCTGGGGCCAACGTCCTGACTTTC
>13|TRBV7-6|TRBJ2-5|-|-
CASSYRGAETQYF
TGTGCCAGCAGCTATCGTGGGGCCGAGACCCAGTACTTC
>16|TRBV4-2|TRBJ2-1|TRBD2|-
CASSQEGTSGMVEQFF
TGTGCCAGCAGCCAAGAGGGGACTAGCGGAATGGTTGAGCAGTTCTTC
>13|TRBV28|TRBJ1-2|-|few
CASSWPGGVLDTF
TGTGCCAGCAGTTGGCCGGGCGGGGTTCTGGACACCTTC
>12|TRBV5-5|TRBJ2-5|TRBD1|-
CASSFQQGVQYF
TGTGCCAGCAGCTTTCAACAGGGGGTACAGTACTTC
>11|TRBV20-1|TRBJ2-6|-|few
CSALGANVLTF
TGCAGTGCACTGGGGGCCAACGTCCTGACTTTC
>15|TRBV7-9|TRBJ1-5|-|-
CASSFGSGRNQPQHF
TGTGCCAGCAGCTTCGGGTCCGGACGGAATCAGCCCCAGCATTTT
>16|TRBV28|TRBJ2-5|TRBD2|few
CASSSRASGRQETQYF
TGTGCCAGCAGTTCAAGGGCTAGCGGGAGACAAGAGACCCAGTACTTC
>15|TRBV7-2|TRBJ1-6|-|few
CASTVRGVVNSPLHF
TGTGCCAGTACAGTTAGAGGGGTTGTAAATTCACCCCTCCACTTT
>16|TRBV11-2|TRBJ2-7|-|few
CASSLYNQRASYEQYF
TGTGCCAGCAGCTTATATAATCAGCGGGCTTCCTACGAGCAGTACTTC
>12|TRBV3-1|TRBJ2-4|-|-
CASSHRENIQYF
TGTGCCAGCAGCCACCGGGAAAACATTCAGTACTTC
>15|TRBV3-1|TRBJ2-3|-|-
CASSQPGASTDTQYF
TGTGCCAGCAGCCAGCCCGGGGCGAGCACAGATACGCAGTATTTT
>14|TRBV20-1|TRBJ2-7|TRBD2|-
CSARPGGRLNEQYF
TGCAGTGCCAGACCGGGAGGGAGGCTCAACGAGCAGTACTTC
>14|TRBV20-1|TRBJ2-1|-|-
CSARDGGGYNEQFF
TGCAGTGCTAGAGATGGGGGTGGGTACAATGAGCAGTTCTTC
>15|TRBV20-1|TRBJ2-4|TRBD1|-
CSANPPQGAKNIQYF
TGCAGTGCTAATCCACCACAGGGGGCCAAAAACATTCAGTACTTC
>12|TRBV29-1|TRBJ2-5|-|many
CSSQGNQETQYF
TGCAGCTCTCAGGGCAATCAAGAGACCCAGTACTTC
>13|TRBV13|TRBJ2-7|-|-
CASTTTRGYEQYF
TGTGCCAGCACCACGACTAGGGGCTACGAGCAGTACTTC
>15|TRBV12-3/TRBV12-4|TRBJ2-3|-|-
CASSISGTRTDTQYF
TGTGCCAGCAGCATATCGGGGACGCGCACAGATACGCAGTATTTT
>17|TRBV4-1|TRBJ1-4|TRBD1|once
CASSEQGGGSYNEKLFF
TGCGCCAGCAGCGAACAGGGGGGAGGGAGCTATAATGAAAAACTGTTTTTT
>12|TRBV12-3/TRBV12-4|TRBJ1-2|-|few
CASSRGAYGYTF
TGTGCCAGCTCCAGGGGAGCCTATGGCTACACCTTC
>15|TRBV12-3/TRBV12-4|TRBJ1-4|-|-
CASSLAEATNEKLFF
TGTGCCAGCAGCCTCGCGGAGGCAACTAATGAAAAACTGTTTTTT
>14|TRBV4-3|TRBJ1-4|TRBD1|-
CASRLQGANEKLFF
TGCGCCAGCCGGTTACAGGGGGCGAATGAAAAACTGTTTTTT
>15|TRBV3-1|TRBJ1-5|-|-
CASSQDVSKNQPQHF
TGTGCCAGCAGCCAAGATGTAAGCAAGAATCAGCCCCAGCATTTT
>12|TRBV30|TRBJ1-6|-|-
CAPRQSDSPLHF
TGTGCCCCCAGACAGTCGGATTCACCCCTCCACTTT
>17|TRBV3-1|TRBJ2-3|-|-
CASSQDLTGSSTDTQYF
TGTGCCAGCAGCCAAGATCTCACAGGGTCTAGCACAGATACGCAGTATTTT
>17|TRBV5-1|TRBJ2-1|TRBD2|few
CASSLWASGSSYNEQFF
TGCGCCAGCAGCTTGTGGGCTAGCGGGAGCTCCTACAATGAGCAGTTCTTC